This TCR beta chain was captured in a study of T cell responses to AZD1222 COVID-19 vaccine. CDR3 length: 16 residues. The germline V and J ends were trimmed by 0 bases and 4 bases, with 13 bases remaining between them. Germline V lookup: CDR1 ENHRY, CDR2 SYGVKD. Some clones are missing from TCRdb's copy, which holds only in-frame ones; the method was immunoSEQ multiplex PCR. This table has about 97,000 clones, around 89% appearing once. The clonotype originates from an adult in good health. The chain recombines TRBV10-3 with TRBJ1-5; D may be TRBD1 (5 bases). This material consisted of peripheral blood, taken on day 0 of AZD1222 vaccination. DNA of the CDR3: TGTGCCATCAGTGAGTCGGTGGGGGATAAGAATCAGCCCCAGCATTTT. It is translated as CAISESVGDKNQPQHF.